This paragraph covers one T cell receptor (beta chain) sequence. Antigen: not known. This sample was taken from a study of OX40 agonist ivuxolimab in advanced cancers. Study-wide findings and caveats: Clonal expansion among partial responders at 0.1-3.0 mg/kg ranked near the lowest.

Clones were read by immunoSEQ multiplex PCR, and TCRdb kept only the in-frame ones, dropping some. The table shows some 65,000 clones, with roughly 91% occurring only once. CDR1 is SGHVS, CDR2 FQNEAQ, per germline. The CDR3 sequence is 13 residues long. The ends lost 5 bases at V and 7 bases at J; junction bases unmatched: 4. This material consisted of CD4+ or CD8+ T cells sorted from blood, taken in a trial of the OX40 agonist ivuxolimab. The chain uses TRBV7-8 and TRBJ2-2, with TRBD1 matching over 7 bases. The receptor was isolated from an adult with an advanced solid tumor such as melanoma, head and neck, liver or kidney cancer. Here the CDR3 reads CASSTTGIGELFF. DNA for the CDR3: TGTGCCAGCAGCACGACAGGGATCGGGGAGCTGTTTTTT.